Listed below are T cell receptor beta chains from one sample, sequenced in a study of T cell clonotyping in hematopoietic cell transplantation. This table comes from immunoSEQ multiplex PCR, and its TCRdb copy is limited to in-frame clones, with some not included. The sample includes about 16,000 clones, around 60% of them seen just once. The specimen comprised PBMCs, sampled 30 days after allogeneic stem cell transplant. The origin of the receptors is a male patient in his 50s who had an allogeneic stem cell transplant from an unrelated donor, so T cells may come from the graft donor. Some clones in this sample may be carry-over from other donors' samples. The CDR3 runs from the conserved cysteine through the conserved F or W. Each record gives: V gene, D gene, clone size, J gene, CDR3 DNA, CDR3 protein. D genes are given only for firm matches. The size of a clone is reported for some rows only, either as once, few or many, or as a class for expanded clones.

TRBV5-4	TRBD1	-	TRBJ2-7	TGTGCCAGCAGGGAACAGGGGGCCATGGGCGAGCAGTACTTC	CASREQGAMGEQYF
TRBV5-6	TRBD1	-	TRBJ1-5	TGTGCCAGCAGCCTCTACAGGGGGCAGCCCCAGCATTTT	CASSLYRGQPQHF
TRBV6-5	-	-	TRBJ2-7	TGTGCCAGCAGTTACAGGGCAGTAGGCGAGCAGTACTTC	CASSYRAVGEQYF
TRBV9	TRBD2	-	TRBJ2-2	TGTGCCAGCAGTGGGGGACTAGCGGGTTGGAACACCGGGGAGCTGTTTTTT	CASSGGLAGWNTGELFF
TRBV29-1	-	few	TRBJ2-3	TGCAGCGTTGAGAAGGATTCCACAGATACGCAGTATTTT	CSVEKDSTDTQYF
TRBV6-5	TRBD1	-	TRBJ2-7	TGTGCCAGCAGTAACAGGGGGGCCTACGAGCAGTACTTC	CASSNRGAYEQYF
TRBV27	TRBD2	-	TRBJ2-7	TGTGCCAGCAGTTCTTTCTTCGGCGGGAGATCGTACGAGCAGTACTTC	CASSSFFGGRSYEQYF
TRBV4-3	-	-	TRBJ1-1	TGCGCCAGCAGCCGAGAGACCGGGGGAGCGACTGAAGCTTTCTTT	CASSRETGGATEAFF
TRBV29-1	-	few	TRBJ1-1	TGCAGCGTTGAAGATCGGGGAGGGGGAGCGGCTTTCTTT	CSVEDRGGGAAFF
TRBV28	TRBD2	few	TRBJ2-7	TGTGCCAGCACCCTAGCGGGAGACTCCTACGAGCAGTACTTC	CASTLAGDSYEQYF
TRBV9	TRBD2	-	TRBJ2-7	TGTGCCAGCAGCCCCGATAGCGGGACCAGCTACGAGCAGTACTTC	CASSPDSGTSYEQYF
TRBV6-5	TRBD1	-	TRBJ1-2	TGTGCCAGCAGTGTAGACAGGGGGCCGTCGAATGGCTACACCTTC	CASSVDRGPSNGYTF
TRBV28	TRBD2	once	TRBJ2-3	TGTGCCAGCAGTCCCCTGGGGACTACTTCCACAGATACGCAGTATTTT	CASSPLGTTSTDTQYF
TRBV4-1	-	-	TRBJ1-5	TGCGCCAGCAGCCAAGATCCAGATCAGCCCCAGCATTTT	CASSQDPDQPQHF
TRBV5-8	TRBD1	few	TRBJ2-3	TGTGCCAGCGGGACAGGGAACACAGATACGCAGTATTTT	CASGTGNTDTQYF
TRBV7-9	TRBD1	few	TRBJ1-5	TGTGCCAGCAGCGCTACAGGGGGAGGCAATCAGCCCCAGCATTTT	CASSATGGGNQPQHF
TRBV7-3	TRBD2	once	TRBJ2-2	TGTGCCAGCAGCCCAGGGACTAGCGGGGGAACCGGGGAGCTGTTTTTT	CASSPGTSGGTGELFF
TRBV30	-	-	TRBJ1-2	TGTGCCTGGAGTGTATGGCCCTATGGCTACACCTTC	CAWSVWPYGYTF
TRBV5-4	TRBD1	-	TRBJ1-5	TGTGCCAGCAGCCCGGGACAGAATCAGCCCCAGCATTTT	CASSPGQNQPQHF
TRBV29-1	TRBD1	-	TRBJ1-2	TGCAGCGTTGAAACCGGACAGGTGGGCTATGGCTACACCTTC	CSVETGQVGYGYTF
TRBV5-1	-	-	TRBJ2-5	TGCGCCAGCAGCTGGGACCTGGAGACCCAGTACTTC	CASSWDLETQYF
TRBV28	TRBD1	once	TRBJ2-7	TGTGCCAGCACCATCCAGGGGGCGCGGGACGAGCAGTACTTC	CASTIQGARDEQYF
TRBV27	-	once	TRBJ2-6	TGTGCCAGCAGCGCCCTGGGTCTGGCGGCTGGGGCCAACGTCCTGACTTTC	CASSALGLAAGANVLTF
TRBV30	TRBD2	-	TRBJ2-5	TGTGCCTGGAGTGATCAGACTAACGGGGGGTGGCGGGAGACCCAGTACTTC	CAWSDQTNGGWRETQYF
TRBV6-5	TRBD2	-	TRBJ2-5	TGTGCCAGCAGTTACGTGTCTAGCGGGCAAGAGACCCAGTACTTC	CASSYVSSGQETQYF
TRBV29-1	TRBD2	-	TRBJ2-1	TGCAGCGTTGAAGACAATAGGGCTAGCGGCTACAATGAGCAGTTCTTC	CSVEDNRASGYNEQFF
TRBV19	-	-	TRBJ1-5	TGTGCCAGTAAGATACCGCCTGGTCAGCCCCAGCATTTT	CASKIPPGQPQHF
TRBV30	-	-	TRBJ1-5	TGTGCCTGGAGTAGAGGGCCCGGTAGCAATCAGCCCCAGCATTTT	CAWSRGPGSNQPQHF
TRBV30	-	few	TRBJ2-7	TGTGCCTGGGGCCTTAACCGCTACGAGCAGTACTTC	CAWGLNRYEQYF
TRBV7-2	-	-	TRBJ2-7	TGTGCCAGCAGCTCTTCCCTTACGCAGCAGTACTTC	CASSSSLTQQYF
TRBV19	TRBD2	-	TRBJ2-3	TGTGCCAGTAGTCCTAGCGGGAGTCGAGATACGCAGTATTTT	CASSPSGSRDTQYF
TRBV30	-	-	TRBJ2-7	TGTGCCTGGAGTGTACTTTTGGGGGCCGAGCAGTACTTC	CAWSVLLGAEQYF
TRBV29-1	-	-	TRBJ1-5	TGCAGCGTACAGGAAAGCAATCAGCCCCAGCATTTT	CSVQESNQPQHF
TRBV25-1	TRBD2	-	TRBJ2-5	TGTGCCAGCAGTGATCCTTCGGGGAGCGGGGGGCAGAGGGAGACCCAGTACTTC	CASSDPSGSGGQRETQYF
TRBV4-2	-	-	TRBJ1-5	TGTGCCAGCAGCCAAGTGGGGGAGGTGCCCCAGCATTTT	CASSQVGEVPQHF
TRBV30	-	-	TRBJ1-2	TGTGCCTGGGTCGCCCCCGGGACTTCTAACTATGGCTACACCTTC	CAWVAPGTSNYGYTF
TRBV4-3	TRBD1	-	TRBJ2-1	TGCGCCAGCAGCGGACAGGGTGATGAGCAGTTCTTC	CASSGQGDEQFF
TRBV28	TRBD2	-	TRBJ2-7	TGTGCCAGCACTAGCGGGAAACATTCCTACGAGCAGTACTTC	CASTSGKHSYEQYF
TRBV5-4	-	-	TRBJ2-7	TGTGCCAGCAGCCGCGGGACAGCTACCTCCTACGAGCAGTACTTC	CASSRGTATSYEQYF
TRBV5-1	-	-	TRBJ1-2	TGCGCCAGCAGCTTGACGTCTTGGGTAGGGGCGGATGGTGGCTACACCTTC	CASSLTSWVGADGGYTF
TRBV2	-	-	TRBJ1-6	TGTGCCAGCAGTGAATATCGACAGGCTAATTCACCCCTCCACTTT	CASSEYRQANSPLHF
TRBV30	TRBD1	-	TRBJ1-5	TGTGCCTGGAGTCTCGGGACAGGGAACCAGCCCCAGCATTTT	CAWSLGTGNQPQHF